The 17 T cell receptor beta chains below come from one sample, sequenced in a study of cytomegalovirus exposure and HLA in healthy donors (dated by TCRdb to between 2016 and 2019). Library creation used the immunoSEQ multiplex PCR assay. For the multiplex PCR, a mixture combining 60 forward primers for TCR Vbeta segments and 13 reverse primers for TCR Jbeta segments was used. TCRdb stores this immuneACCESS table with in-frame sequences only. Part of the clones is absent; in the studies checked, under half of the shortfall reflects unresolved V genes, and no reason is known for the rest. In this sample the table shows over 80,000 clones, 60% to 75% of which occur a single time. The ten largest clones represent around 3% of the sample. Sequencing used PBMCs. Receptor source: a female donor in good health and CMV-seropositive.

The chain is built from TRBV4-1 and TRBJ1-1; 8 nucleotides line up with TRBD1. Germline trimming cut 1 base from V and 7 bases from J; bases unmatched to any gene: 2. This CDR3 has 13 residues. The germline gives CDR1 MGHRA, CDR2 YSYEKL. Here the CDR3 DNA reads TGCGCCAGCAGCCAAGTCAGGGGGCGTGAAGCTTTCTTT. Its protein is CASSQVRGREAFF.

This rearrangement joins TRBV7-2 to TRBJ1-6, with TRBD1 matching over 8 bases. Trimming removed 5 bases from V and 6 bases from J; junction bases left unmatched: 6. Germline V gives CDR1 SGHTA, CDR2 FQGNSA. This CDR3 spans 15 amino acids. CDR3 DNA sequence: TGTGCCAGCAGCCGACCCCAGGGGGCTAATTCACCCCTCCACTTT. Translating it yields CASSRPQGANSPLHF.

V and J are TRBV7-9 and TRBJ2-1; 10 nucleotides match TRBD2. This CDR3 has 12 amino acids. Trimming cost V 11 bases and J 4 bases; bases outside gene matches: 2. Germline CDR1 SEHNR, CDR2 FQNEAQ (reference sequence). The CDR3 bases are TGTGCCGGGACTAGCGCTTACAATGAGCAGTTCTTC. Protein sequence: CAGTSAYNEQFF.

V is TRBV9 and J is TRBJ1-1; TRBD1 might be the D (6 bases). The CDR3 spans 15 residues. Germline V gene lookup returns CDR1 SGDLS and CDR2 YYNGEE. V lost 4 bases, J lost 6 bases, and 19 bases lay in between. CDR3 loop: CASSPRGRGDAEAFF. Written as DNA, the CDR3 is TGTGCCAGCAGCCCAAGAGGGAGGGGGGACGCTGAAGCTTTCTTT.

The chain links TRBV5-6 to TRBJ2-7; 10 bases are a match to TRBD2. Trimming took 5 bases from V and 4 from J; bases not matched to a gene: 12. Per the germline V gene, CDR1 is SGHDT and CDR2 is YYEEEE. This CDR3 has 16 residues. CDR3 nucleotides: TGTGCCAGCAGTAGCCCGCTAGCGGGGGAGACGTACGAGCAGTACTTC. It translates to CASSSPLAGETYEQYF.

This chain uses TRBV7-2 with TRBJ2-3, with TRBD2 matching over 14 bases. The CDR3 is made up of 15 amino acids. Trimming cost V 4 bases and J 10 bases; bases outside gene matches: 7. Germline V gene sequence: CDR1 SGHTA, CDR2 FQGNSA. Here the CDR3 reads CASSSGLAGGLAQYF. CDR3 nucleotide sequence: TGTGCCAGCAGCTCAGGACTAGCGGGGGGCCTGGCGCAGTATTTT.

This sequence joins TRBV27 and TRBJ1-1; D remains unclear. The CDR3 has 14 residues. From germline, CDR1 is MNHEY and CDR2 SMNVEV (reference sequence). Trimming left V 0 bases short and J 5 bases short, with 10 bases between. CDR3 amino acids: CASSLSVSGTEAFF. The CDR3 nucleotides read TGTGCCAGCAGTTTATCGGTCTCCGGGACTGAAGCTTTCTTT.

The rearrangement joins TRBV4-3 to TRBJ2-7, with a possible D match to TRBD1 (5 bases). Germline CDR1 reads LGHNA; CDR2 reads YSLEER. V gave up 4 bases and J gave up 0 bases, with 10 bases separating them. The CDR3 is 14 residues long. The CDR3 loop reads CASSLDRLSYEQYF. Here the CDR3 DNA reads TGCGCCAGCAGCCTCGACAGACTCTCCTACGAGCAGTACTTC.

The V call is TRBV30, the J call TRBJ1-2; D gene ambiguous. The CDR3 covers 13 residues. V lost 1 base to trimming and J lost 4 bases, with 10 bases between them. The V gene's germline CDR1 is GTSNPN and CDR2 SVGIG (reference sequence). This chain's CDR3 is CAWSADPSYGYTF. In DNA, the CDR3 is TGTGCCTGGAGTGCGGATCCTAGCTATGGCTACACCTTC.

The chain's CDR3 is CASRGGVAEQYF. The CDR3 DNA sequence: TGTGCCAGCAGGGGGGGGGTCGCGGAGCAGTACTTC. The rearrangement uses TRBV25-1 and TRBJ2-7, with 7 bases fitting TRBD2. Germline CDR1 and CDR2: MGHDK and SYGVNS. The CDR3 totals 12 residues. Unmatched junction bases numbered 6, after V lost 6 bases and J lost 7 bases.

CDR3 region: CASTAVGQALTDTQYF. CDR3 coding DNA: TGTGCCAGCACCGCCGTGGGACAGGCCCTCACAGATACGCAGTATTTT. The V call is TRBV7-9, the J call TRBJ2-3, with 8 bases aligning to TRBD1. Germline assignment: CDR1 SEHNR and CDR2 FQNEAQ (reference sequence). With V trimmed by 7 bases and J by 2 bases, 11 bases remained unmatched. The CDR3 runs 16 residues.

This rearrangement joins TRBV7-2 to TRBJ2-7; TRBD2 might be the D (6 bases). Looked up from germline, CDR1 is SGHTA and CDR2 is FQGNSA. Trimming removed 1 base at V and 3 bases at J, with 10 bases between. The CDR3 loop spans 14 amino acids. CDR3 amino acids: CASSLGRGHYEQYF. The CDR3, as DNA: TGTGCCAGCAGCTTAGGGCGGGGCCACTACGAGCAGTACTTC.

This clone was found a few times. The genes are TRBV7-9 and TRBJ2-7; a weak D match, TRBD1 (5 bases). Germline V gene data show CDR1 as SEHNR and CDR2 as FQNEAQ (reference sequence). The CDR3 contains 13 residues. V lost 1 base, J lost 5 bases, and 9 bases lay in between. The CDR3 DNA sequence: TGTGCCAGCAGCTTAGTCTGGGGCCACGAGCAGTACTTC. Translating gives CASSLVWGHEQYF. The variable domain in full, with the rest retrieved from reference TRBV7-9 and TRBJ2-7, is DTGVSQNPRHKITKRGQNVTFRCDPISEHNRLYWYRQTLGQGPEFLTYFQNEAQLEKSRLLSDRFSAERPKGSFSTLEIQRTEQGDSAMYLCASSLVWGHEQYFGPGTRLTVT.

To note about this clone: A read error may account for a junction end that differs from germline. The rearrangement uses TRBV7-2 and TRBJ2-5; tentative D call: TRBD1 (6 bases). Germline loops: CDR1 SGHTA, CDR2 FQGNSA. There are 12 residues in the CDR3. The CDR3 nucleotides read TGTGCCAGCAGTTTCACAGGGAAGGCCCCCCACTTC. Amino acids: CASSFTGKAPHF.

This clone showed up just a few times. The V and J genes are TRBV6-5 and TRBJ2-7; D possibly corresponds to TRBD2 (6 bases). With 2 bases removed from V and 6 bases from J, the gap between germline ends came to 14 bases. This CDR3 has 14 residues. CDR1 MNHEY and CDR2 SVGAGI come from the germline V gene. The CDR3 loop reads CASSYDAEGSEQYF. The CDR3, as DNA: TGTGCCAGCAGTTACGACGCGGAGGGATCCGAGCAGTACTTC.

This clone was detected only once. The chain carries TRBV28 and TRBJ1-2; D unresolved. CDR1 MDHEN and CDR2 SYDVKM come from the germline V gene. Trimming shortened V by 2 bases and J by 3 bases, and 7 bases separated the two germline ends. There are 13 residues in the CDR3. CDR3 region: CASSLTGYYGYTF. CDR3 sequence (DNA): TGTGCCAGCAGTTTAACGGGTTACTATGGCTACACCTTC.

This clone showed up just a few times. V usage is TRBV5-6 and J usage is TRBJ1-5, with TRBD1 matching over 8 bases. Trimming at V came to 5 bases and at J to 2 bases, leaving 9 bases not matched to a gene. This CDR3 has 16 amino acids. In germline, CDR1 is SGHDT, CDR2 YYEEEE. The CDR3 region is CASSSSDRVGNQPQHF. The DNA of the CDR3 is TGTGCCAGCAGTTCCTCGGACAGGGTTGGCAATCAGCCCCAGCATTTT.